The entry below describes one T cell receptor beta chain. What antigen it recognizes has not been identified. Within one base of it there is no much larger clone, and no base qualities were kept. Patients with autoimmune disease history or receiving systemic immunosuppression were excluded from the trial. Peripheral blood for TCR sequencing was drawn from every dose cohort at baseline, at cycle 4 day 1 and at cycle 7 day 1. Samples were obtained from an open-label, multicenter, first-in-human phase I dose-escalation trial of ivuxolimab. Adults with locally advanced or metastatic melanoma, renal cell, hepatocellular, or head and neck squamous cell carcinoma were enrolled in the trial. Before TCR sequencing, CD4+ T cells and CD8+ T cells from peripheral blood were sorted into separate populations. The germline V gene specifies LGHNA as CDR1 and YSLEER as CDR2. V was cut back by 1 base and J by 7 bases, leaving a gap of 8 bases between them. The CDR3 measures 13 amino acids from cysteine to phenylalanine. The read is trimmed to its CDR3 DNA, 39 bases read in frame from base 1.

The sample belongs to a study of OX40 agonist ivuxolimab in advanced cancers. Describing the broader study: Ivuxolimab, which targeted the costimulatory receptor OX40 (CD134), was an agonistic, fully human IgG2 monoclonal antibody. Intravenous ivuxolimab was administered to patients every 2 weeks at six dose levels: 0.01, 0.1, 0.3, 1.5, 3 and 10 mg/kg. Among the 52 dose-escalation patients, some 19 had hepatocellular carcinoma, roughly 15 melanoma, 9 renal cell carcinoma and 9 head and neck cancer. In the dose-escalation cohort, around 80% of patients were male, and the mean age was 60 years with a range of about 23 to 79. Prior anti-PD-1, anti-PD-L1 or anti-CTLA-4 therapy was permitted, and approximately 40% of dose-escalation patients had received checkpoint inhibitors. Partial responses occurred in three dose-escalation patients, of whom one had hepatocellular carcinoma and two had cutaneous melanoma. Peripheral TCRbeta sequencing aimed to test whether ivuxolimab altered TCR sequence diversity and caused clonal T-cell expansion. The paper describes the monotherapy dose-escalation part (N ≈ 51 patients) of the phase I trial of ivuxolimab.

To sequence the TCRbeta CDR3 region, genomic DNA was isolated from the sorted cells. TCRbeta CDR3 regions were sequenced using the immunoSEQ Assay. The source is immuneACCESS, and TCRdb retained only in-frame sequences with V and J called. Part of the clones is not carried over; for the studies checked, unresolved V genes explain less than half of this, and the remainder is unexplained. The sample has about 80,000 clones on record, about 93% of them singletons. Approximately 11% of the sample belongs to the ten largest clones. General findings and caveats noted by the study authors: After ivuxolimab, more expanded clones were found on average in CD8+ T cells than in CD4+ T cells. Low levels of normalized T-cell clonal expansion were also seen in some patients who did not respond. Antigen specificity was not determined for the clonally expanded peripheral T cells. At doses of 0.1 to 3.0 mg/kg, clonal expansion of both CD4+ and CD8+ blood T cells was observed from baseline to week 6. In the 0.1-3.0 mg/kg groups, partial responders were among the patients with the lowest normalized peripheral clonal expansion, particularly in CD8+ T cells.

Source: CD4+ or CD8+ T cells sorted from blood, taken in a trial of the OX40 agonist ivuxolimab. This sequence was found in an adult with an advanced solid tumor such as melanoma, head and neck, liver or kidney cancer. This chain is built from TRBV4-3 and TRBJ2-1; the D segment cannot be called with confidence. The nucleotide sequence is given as TGCGCCAGCAGCCAAGCCCGGCGAAATGAGCAGTTCTTC. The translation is CASSQARRNEQFF.